The 2 T cell receptor beta chains given below trace back to one sample, sequenced in a study of T cells expressing NK-cell markers (dated by TCRdb to the early 2020s). Receptor amplification or capture employed 5' RACE. The sequencer listed for this sample is Illumina HiSeq 2000. The reads underwent TCRdb reprocessing, giving one record for each CDR3 protein sequence and no DNA. The table for this sample records roughly 390,000 distinct CDR3 sequences. The biggest ten clones account for approximately 11% of the sample. The source material was blood T cells: a sorted CD56 or NKG2C T cell subset, CD4+ or CD8+ T cells, or bulk PBMC T cells (not recorded which). The receptors were gathered from a woman aged 45 to 65 in good health. Donor details come from another sample of the same person, matched by shared clones.

This sequence joins TRBV5-1 and TRBJ2-7. Germline CDR1 and CDR2: SGHRS and YFSETQ. The CDR3 is 15 amino acids. The CDR3 reads CASSLALSGIYEQYF.

This chain connects TRBV10-3 to TRBJ1-1. CDR3 length: 13 amino acids. Germline CDR1 ENHRY, CDR2 SYGVKD. The CDR3 protein is CAISESKGDWAFF.